Presented here are 14 T cell receptor beta chains from one specimen sequenced in a study of T cell changes during pregnancy in multiple sclerosis. Libraries were prepared by immunoSEQ multiplex PCR; TCRdb keeps only in-frame clonotypes and omits some of them. The sample includes roughly 69,000 clones, just over 90% of them seen just once. Specimen: peripheral blood, collected after pregnancy. The receptor source for this set is a female donor with multiple sclerosis, enrolled in a pregnancy study.

This clone was counted a few times. The rearrangement uses TRBV11-2 and TRBJ2-2, with TRBD1 matching 10 bases. The CDR3 has 15 amino acids. V was pared by 10 bases and J by 7 bases, with 12 bases of the junction left unmatched. Germline CDR1 reads SGHAT; CDR2 reads FQNNGV. CDR3 bases: TGTGCCACTGTCCGGGACAGGGGAAGGGGCGGGGAGCTGTTTTTT. Its protein is CATVRDRGRGGELFF.

The rearrangement joins TRBV4-1 to TRBJ1-1, with 9 bases identical to TRBD1. This CDR3 comprises 18 residues. The trim removed 0 bases at V and 5 bases at J, leaving 13 bases unmatched. In germline, CDR1 is MGHRA, CDR2 YSYEKL. The CDR3 spells CASSQDIRTGTGLTEAFF. Written as DNA, the CDR3 is TGCGCCAGCAGCCAAGATATCCGGACCGGGACAGGGTTGACTGAAGCTTTCTTT.

This chain connects TRBV9 to TRBJ2-5; 16 bases agree with TRBD2. V lost 3 bases to trimming and J lost 2 bases; unmatched junction nucleotides: 13. Germline CDR1 and CDR2: SGDLS and YYNGEE. CDR3 size: 20 residues. The CDR3 DNA is TGTGCCAGCAGCGGGAGGATTGGAGGGACTAGCGGGAGGGTGCAAGAGACCCAGTACTTC. Translation gives CASSGRIGGTSGRVQETQYF. The full variable domain, in which reference TRBV9 and TRBJ2-5 provide the parts outside the CDR3, is DSGVTQTPKHLITATGQRVTLRCSPRSGDLSVYWYQQSLDQGLQFLIQYYNGEERAKGNILERFSAQQFPDLHSELNLSSLELGDSALYFCASSGRIGGTSGRVQETQYFGPGTRLLVL.

This clone has only one observation. The CDR3 protein is CASSLGGRGLGETQYF. As DNA, the CDR3 is TGTGCCAGCAGCTTGGGCGGGAGGGGGTTAGGAGAGACCCAGTACTTC. This chain joins TRBV7-3 and TRBJ2-5; 9 nucleotides agree with TRBD2. Germline V gene lookup returns CDR1 SGHTA and CDR2 FQGTGA. This CDR3 has 16 amino acids. V shed 3 bases and J 4 bases; nucleotides not matched to a gene: 9.

The chain recombines TRBV7-9 with TRBJ2-7; TRBD2 matches at 16 bases. With V trimmed by 4 bases and J by 4 bases, 1 base remained unmatched. The CDR3 runs to 15 residues. Germline-derived CDR1 and CDR2 are SEHNR and FQNEAQ (reference sequence). The CDR3 DNA sequence: TGTGCCAGCAGCTCGGGACTAGCGGGAGGGTACGAGCAGTACTTC. This translates into CASSSGLAGGYEQYF.

The CDR3 coding sequence is TGTGCCAGCAGCTTTACTGACAATGAGCAGTTCTTC. Amino acids: CASSFTDNEQFF. The chain has TRBV5-4 and TRBJ2-1; unclear D gene. Between the trimmed V and J ends, which lost 2 bases and 5 bases, there was a span of 5 bases. Per germline, CDR1 SGHNT and CDR2 YYREEE (reference sequence). This CDR3 region has 12 residues. The variable domain in full, completed from reference TRBV5-4 and TRBJ2-1, reads ETGVTQSPTHLIKTRGQQVTLRCSSQSGHNTVSWYQQALGQGPQFIFQYYREEENGRGNFPPRFSGLQFPNYSSELNVNALELDDSALYLCASSFTDNEQFFGPGTRLTVL.

The V gene is TRBV5-1, the J gene TRBJ2-7; no reliable D call. Germline assignment: CDR1 SGHRS and CDR2 YFSETQ. Trimming stripped 1 base from V and 3 bases from J, with 8 bases between. The CDR3 contains 13 residues. CDR3 sequence: CASSLSGIYEQYF. The CDR3 region has the DNA TGCGCCAGCAGCTTGTCAGGTATCTACGAGCAGTACTTC.

This chain joins TRBV6-1 and TRBJ2-1; the D gene is possibly TRBD2 (5 bases). The ends were cut back, 8 bases at V and 0 bases at J, with 14 bases in the middle. Germline-derived CDR1 and CDR2 are MNHNS and SASEGT. The CDR3 consists of 15 residues. For the CDR3, the DNA is TGTGCCAGCGCCCGTCGCGGAGGCTCCTACAATGAGCAGTTCTTC. Protein product: CASARRGGSYNEQFF.

The chain recombines TRBV19 with TRBJ2-5, with a tentative D call TRBD2 (5 bases). Germline V gene sequence: CDR1 LNHDA, CDR2 SQIVND (reference sequence). The length of the CDR3 is 11 residues. Trimming took 11 bases from V and 1 from J, leaving 8 bases between them. CDR3 protein: CASSGQETQYF. In DNA form, the CDR3 reads TGTGCCTCCAGCGGCCAAGAGACCCAGTACTTC.

This clone was seen a single time. The chain has TRBV7-9 and TRBJ2-7, with TRBD2 matching 8 bases. Trimming removed 4 bases from V and 7 bases from J; junction bases left unmatched: 15. The CDR3 has 16 amino acids. In germline, CDR1 is SEHNR, CDR2 FQNEAQ (reference sequence). The CDR3 DNA reads TGTGCCAGCAGCTCCCTCGGACTAGCCTCCCCGGAAGAGCAGTACTTC. This gives the protein CASSSLGLASPEEQYF.

This clone was detected many times. The junction and the germline gene differ at one end; a read error may be behind it. V gene TRBV27 combines with J gene TRBJ1-1; D possibly corresponds to TRBD1 (5 bases). The CDR3 length is 12 residues. The germline CDR1 and CDR2 sequences are MNHEY and SMNVEV (reference sequence). The DNA of the CDR3 is TGTGCCAGCAGTTTTTATGGGACTGACGCTTTCTTT. Translation: CASSFYGTDAFF.

This chain uses TRBV6-1 with TRBJ2-7; D call uncertain. This CDR3 contains 12 residues. Trimming pared 1 base from V and 4 bases from J, leaving 5 bases between. Germline V gene data show CDR1 as MNHNS and CDR2 as SASEGT. CDR3 sequence: CASSEGLYEQYF. Written as DNA, the CDR3 is TGTGCCAGCAGTGAAGGACTGTACGAGCAGTACTTC.

For the CDR3, the DNA is TGTGCCAGCAGTGCGCGGGACAATGAGCAGTTCTTC. Protein: CASSARDNEQFF. The V and J genes are TRBV2 and TRBJ2-1, with D perhaps matching TRBD2 (5 bases). Germline CDR1 is SNHLY and CDR2 is FYNNEI. The V end lost 4 bases, the J end lost 5 bases, and 6 bases lay between the germline ends. There are 12 residues in the CDR3. Full variable domain (remainder filled in from reference TRBV2 and TRBJ2-1): EPEVTQTPSHQVTQMGQEVILRCVPISNHLYFYWYRQILGQKVEFLVSFYNNEISEKSEIFDDQFSVERPDGSNFTLKIRSTKLEDSAMYFCASSARDNEQFFGPGTRLTVL.

The chain carries TRBV27 and TRBJ2-7; 7 bases are a match to TRBD2. Germline V gene sequence: CDR1 MNHEY, CDR2 SMNVEV (reference sequence). This CDR3 region has 13 residues. After removal of 3 bases from V and 7 bases from J, the junction contained 6 bases not matched to a gene. Here the CDR3 DNA reads TGTGCCAGCAGTTTGGGGGGGACGCGGGAGCAGTACTTC. Translated, it gives CASSLGGTREQYF.